A single sample is the source of the 23 T cell receptor beta chains below, sequenced in a study of low-dose radiotherapy and immunotherapy resistance in tumors (dated 2022 in TCRdb). First-strand cDNA was synthesized with Superscript III and a set of TRAV- and TRBV-specific primers, covering both TCRalpha and TCRbeta chains. TCRs were amplified with Phusion for roughly 20 PCR cycles using a constant-region primer together with the adapter attached to the V primers. TCRdb trimmed public reads at Q25 via fastp, called clones via MiXCR and kept in-frame beta chains. For every CDR3 protein sequence, its rows merge into one entry that carries the most common genes and DNA. For this sample the table gives 10,000 to 15,000 distinct CDR3 sequences, of which roughly 60% were detected only once. Roughly 7.7% of the sample is held by the ten biggest clonotypes. The receptors were sampled from a human donor with advanced metastatic prostate, ovarian, gallbladder or colorectal cancer (not recorded which). This table probably holds off-target reads from a library built for another chain.

CDR3 sequence reads: CASKKQGDEKLFF. The CDR3 DNA reads as TGCGCCAGCAAGAAACAGGGGGATGAAAAACTGTTTTTT. The chain links TRBV5-1 to TRBJ1-4; 8 bases match TRBD1. V shed 6 bases, J shed 6 bases, and the junction held 4 bases outside the gene matches. Germline loops: CDR1 SGHRS, CDR2 YFSETQ. This CDR3 is built from 13 residues.

The rearrangement uses TRBV24-1 and TRBJ1-1; D call uncertain. CDR1 and CDR2 from the germline V gene are KGHDR and SFDVKD. The CDR3 totals 11 residues. Deletions cut 4 bases from V and 13 bases from J, with 12 bases between. The CDR3 loop reads CATSDRIGHFF. CDR3 nucleotide sequence: TGTGCCACCAGTGACCGAATAGGCCATTTCTTT.

V and J are TRBV19 and TRBJ2-7, with TRBD2 identical over 10 bases. The CDR3 covers 15 residues. The trim removed 7 bases at V and 1 base at J, leaving 7 bases unmatched. In germline, CDR1 is LNHDA, CDR2 SQIVND (reference sequence). CDR3 coding DNA: TGTGCCAGTACCCCGACTAGCGGGCCTTCCTACGAGCAGTACTTC. Its protein is CASTPTSGPSYEQYF.

The chain recombines TRBV6-2 or TRBV6-3 with TRBJ2-7, with D tentatively TRBD1 (6 bases). This CDR3 comprises 16 residues. Germline values: CDR1 MNHEY, CDR2 SVGEGT. With 2 bases removed from V and 0 bases from J, the gap between germline ends came to 14 bases. CDR3 amino acids: CASSYPTGDISYEQYF. The CDR3 DNA is TGTGCCAGCAGTTACCCAACTGGGGACATCTCCTACGAGCAGTACTTC.

The chain joins TRBV2 to TRBJ2-5, with D possibly matching TRBD1 (5 bases). This CDR3 has 15 residues. Trimming cost V 5 bases and J 4 bases, with 17 bases left between them. From germline, CDR1 is SNHLY and CDR2 FYNNEI. The CDR3 DNA reads TGTGCCAGCAGTTTTGATGGCCAAAGGGGAGAGACCCAGTACTTC. Protein product: CASSFDGQRGETQYF.

This chain connects TRBV2 to TRBJ2-7; TRBD2 matches 8 bases. CDR3 length: 11 amino acids. Germline CDR1 and CDR2: SNHLY and FYNNEI. J gave up 6 bases and V 8 bases, and 3 bases lay outside the gene matches. CDR3 nucleotide sequence: TGTGCCAGCCGACTAGCGCGCGAGCAGTACTTC. This sequence encodes CASRLAREQYF.

This rearrangement joins TRBV11-2 to TRBJ2-7; D unclear. Trimming stripped 1 base from V and 3 bases from J, with 7 bases between. The CDR3 sequence is 13 residues long. CDR1 and CDR2 from the germline V gene are SGHAT and FQNNGV. CDR3 loop: CASSLGLNYEQYF. CDR3 nucleotides: TGTGCCAGCAGCTTAGGGCTAAACTACGAGCAGTACTTC.

The chain carries TRBV10-3 and TRBJ2-3, with D possibly being TRBD1 (6 bases). In germline, CDR1 is ENHRY, CDR2 SYGVKD. Deletions cut 3 bases from V and 0 bases from J, with 10 bases between. The CDR3 has 15 amino acids. Here the CDR3 reads CAISDPGHSTDTQYF. The CDR3 nucleotides are TGTGCCATCAGTGATCCGGGACACAGCACAGATACGCAGTATTTT.

Only a few counts were recorded for this clonotype. CDR3: CASSFPGRKQETQYF. For the CDR3, the DNA is TGTGCCAGCAGCTTTCCGGGACGGAAGCAAGAGACCCAGTACTTC. V and J are TRBV5-6 and TRBJ2-5, with D perhaps being TRBD1 or TRBD2 (5 bases each). The CDR3 length is 15 residues. Germline loops: CDR1 SGHDT, CDR2 YYEEEE. V shed 2 bases and J shed 2 bases, with 13 bases lying between them.

This clonotype was found a few times. The chain uses TRBV2 and TRBJ1-2; no reliable D call. This CDR3 region has 13 residues. Germline CDR1 is SNHLY and CDR2 is FYNNEI. V lost 4 bases, J lost 4 bases, and 10 bases lay in between. CDR3: CASSAKGTYGYTF. For the CDR3, the DNA is TGTGCCAGCAGTGCAAAGGGCACCTATGGCTACACCTTC.

The chain joins TRBV5-1 to TRBJ1-1; D gene ambiguous. The CDR3 is made up of 14 amino acids. Trimming removed 5 bases at V and 0 bases at J, with 11 bases between. The germline CDR1 and CDR2 sequences are SGHRS and YFSETQ. The CDR3 region is CASRREELNTEAFF. CDR3 coding DNA: TGCGCCAGCAGAAGGGAAGAGTTGAACACTGAAGCTTTCTTT.

This sequence joins TRBV6-2 or TRBV6-3 and TRBJ1-5; no clear D gene. The V end was cut by 6 bases, the J end by 2 bases, with 5 bases between. Germline CDR1 and CDR2: MNHEY and SVGEGT. This CDR3 has 12 residues. The CDR3: CASRDGNQPQHF. For the CDR3, the DNA is TGTGCCAGCAGGGATGGCAATCAGCCCCAGCATTTT.

The chain combines TRBV29-1 with TRBJ2-2, with D perhaps matching TRBD2 (6 bases). The CDR3 runs 15 residues. Trimming stripped 6 bases from V and 6 bases from J, with 20 bases between. Germline lookup yields CDR1 SQVTM and CDR2 ANQGSEA. This CDR3 is CSVLSAAGHPGELFF. Here the CDR3 DNA reads TGCAGCGTCCTCAGCGCAGCGGGCCACCCCGGGGAGCTGTTTTTT.

V gene TRBV28 combines with J gene TRBJ2-7, with 7 bases fitting TRBD1. From germline, CDR1 is MDHEN and CDR2 SYDVKM. After removal of 6 bases from V and 3 bases from J, the junction contained 5 bases not matched to a gene. The CDR3 sequence is 13 residues long. As DNA, the CDR3 is TGTGCCAGCAGCCTCGACAGGGACTACGAGCAGTACTTC. Its protein is CASSLDRDYEQYF.

The CDR3 DNA reads TGTGCCAGCAGCCGACAGGCGGGGACTGAAGCTTTCTTT. Amino acids: CASSRQAGTEAFF. This sequence joins TRBV7-6 and TRBJ1-1; tentatively, D is TRBD1 (6 bases). V lost 5 bases and J lost 5, with 12 bases in between. Germline CDR1 reads SGHVS; CDR2 reads FNYEAQ. This CDR3 is built from 13 residues.

The chain uses TRBV7-2 and TRBJ2-7; 7 bases align to TRBD2. J gave up 0 bases and V 3 bases, and 11 bases lay outside the gene matches. There are 17 residues in the CDR3. CDR1 is SGHTA, CDR2 FQGNSA, per germline. The CDR3 is CASSFLSAGPASYEQYF. The CDR3 region has the DNA TGTGCCAGCAGCTTTCTCTCAGCGGGGCCCGCCTCCTACGAGCAGTACTTC.

The V and J genes are TRBV19 and TRBJ2-2; 7 nucleotides agree with TRBD1. From germline, CDR1 is LNHDA and CDR2 SQIVND (reference sequence). The V gene end was trimmed by 10 bases and the J gene end by 0 bases; junction bases not matched to a gene: 2. The CDR3 is 13 residues long. In DNA form, the CDR3 reads TGTGCCACAGACAGGGCGAACACCGGGGAGCTGTTTTTT. This translates into CATDRANTGELFF.

CDR3 region: CSVVGGTGTRAFF. The CDR3 DNA reads as TGCAGCGTTGTAGGGGGTACCGGGACCAGGGCTTTCTTT. The chain couples TRBV29-1 to TRBJ1-1; maybe TRBD1 (6 bases). V was cut by 4 bases and J by 11 bases, with 20 bases left in between. Germline assignment: CDR1 SQVTM and CDR2 ANQGSEA. The CDR3 runs 13 residues.

The J gene is TRBJ2-7, the V gene TRBV12-3 or TRBV12-4, with D perhaps TRBD1 or TRBD2 (5 bases each). The V end lost 2 bases, the J end lost 4 bases, and 9 bases lay between the germline ends. The CDR3 loop spans 13 amino acids. The CDR3 DNA is TGTGCCAGCAGTTTAAAGGGACGGTACGAGCAGTACTTC. Protein sequence: CASSLKGRYEQYF.

The chain couples TRBV11-3 to TRBJ2-1; D may be TRBD1 (7 bases). Germline assignment: CDR1 SGHNT and CDR2 YENEEA. Between the trimmed V and J ends, which lost 0 bases and 0 bases, there was a span of 15 bases. The CDR3 contains 18 residues. CDR3 region: CASSLDQGGSSSYNEQFF. The CDR3 DNA is TGTGCCAGCAGCTTAGACCAGGGGGGCTCAAGCTCCTACAATGAGCAGTTCTTC.

The table lists this clonotype with a count of one. The chain employs TRBV20-1 and TRBJ2-2; 10 bases agree with TRBD1. This CDR3 has 14 residues. V shed 5 bases and J 4 bases; nucleotides not matched to a gene: 4. Germline V gives CDR1 DFQATT, CDR2 SNEGSKA (reference sequence). The CDR3 bases are TGCAGTGCTTTGACAGGGGGCTTCACCGGGGAGCTGTTTTTT. This sequence encodes CSALTGGFTGELFF.

The gene calls are TRBV4-3 and TRBJ2-7; no clear D gene. V gave up 0 bases and J gave up 1 base, with 10 bases separating them. The CDR3 totals 15 residues. The germline gives CDR1 LGHNA, CDR2 YSLEER. The CDR3 sequence is CASSQESWGSYEQYF. CDR3 nucleotides: TGCGCCAGCAGCCAAGAGAGCTGGGGATCCTACGAGCAGTACTTC.

A few counts support this clonotype. The rearrangement links TRBV26 to TRBJ2-3; the table assigns TRBD1, which was not confirmed against the DNA. TRBV26 is a documented pseudogene. The CDR3 sequence is 15 residues long. CDR3 amino acids: CASSLPGQRTDTQYF. The CDR3 DNA follows: TGTGCCAGCAGCTTACCGGGCCAAAGGACAGATACGCAGTATTTT.